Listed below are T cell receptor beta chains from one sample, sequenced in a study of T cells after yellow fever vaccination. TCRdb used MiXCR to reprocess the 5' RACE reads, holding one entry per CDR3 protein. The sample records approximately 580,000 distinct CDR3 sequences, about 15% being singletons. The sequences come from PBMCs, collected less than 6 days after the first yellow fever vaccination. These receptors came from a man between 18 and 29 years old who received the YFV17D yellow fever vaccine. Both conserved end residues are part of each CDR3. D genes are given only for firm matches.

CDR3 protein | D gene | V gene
CASSSGTSGGRVTDTQYF | TRBD2 | TRBV2
CASSQDGGTPYGYTF | - | TRBV4-1
CASSLVGTSGSGAYNEQFF | TRBD2 | TRBV5-1
CATTGGFANTGELFF | TRBD1 | TRBV7-6
CATSRVLSGNTEAFF | - | TRBV15
CASSLVASEQFF | - | TRBV7-9
CASSQDLGGEQYF | - | TRBV4-3
CASSQGVDRAMGQETQYF | TRBD1 | TRBV4-2
CASSLYFIGTADNSPLHF | TRBD1 | TRBV5-1
CASSLGRTGGADTQYF | TRBD1 | TRBV11-2
CSARGGDNEQFF | TRBD2 | TRBV20-1
CSVEDRGGYEQYF | - | TRBV29-1
CSARPGVQFF | - | TRBV20-1
CASSLAPYRALNTEAFF | - | TRBV7-9
CASRRDPDPGETQYF | - | TRBV6-1
CSAGEGTNTEAFF | - | TRBV20-1
CAWSGPAQTNTEAFF | - | TRBV30
CASRVGVDSQPQHF | - | TRBV12-3/TRBV12-4
CASSLGGDNEQFF | TRBD2 | TRBV5-1
CASSQLGHLSYEQYF | - | TRBV4-1
CASGPISGNTIYF | - | TRBV19
CASSQQGPSGNTIYF | - | TRBV4-1
CASRPSGGRFNSPLHF | - | TRBV12-3/TRBV12-4
CATRAGFRDEQFF | - | TRBV28
CASVSYRAMNTEAFF | - | TRBV6-1
CASSPLGQTYGYTF | - | TRBV7-2
CASSDRDRNQPQHF | TRBD1 | TRBV6-2/TRBV6-3
CASSSSVGGYTF | - | TRBV6-6
CASSSRPIYGYTF | - | TRBV6-5
CASSPPGREQFF | - | TRBV7-9
CASSPTGMETQYF | - | TRBV7-2